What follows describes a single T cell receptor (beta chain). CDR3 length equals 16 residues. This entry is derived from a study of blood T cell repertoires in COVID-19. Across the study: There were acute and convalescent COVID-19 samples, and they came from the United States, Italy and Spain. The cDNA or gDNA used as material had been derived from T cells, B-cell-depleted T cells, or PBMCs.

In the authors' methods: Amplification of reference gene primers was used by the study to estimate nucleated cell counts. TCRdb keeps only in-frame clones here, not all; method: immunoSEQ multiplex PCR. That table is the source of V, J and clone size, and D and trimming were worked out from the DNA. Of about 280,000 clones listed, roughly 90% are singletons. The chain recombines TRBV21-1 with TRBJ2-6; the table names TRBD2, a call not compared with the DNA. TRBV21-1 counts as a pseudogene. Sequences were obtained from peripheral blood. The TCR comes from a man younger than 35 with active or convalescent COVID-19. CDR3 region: CATGPRGCSGANVLTF. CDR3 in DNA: TGTGCCACCGGACCCCGAGGGTGCTCTGGGGCCAACGTCCTGACTTTC.